These 22 T cell receptor beta chains were sequenced from one sample in a study of T cell changes during pregnancy in multiple sclerosis. TCRdb keeps only in-frame clones here, not all; method: immunoSEQ multiplex PCR. The sample lists fewer than 40,000 clones, almost 95% seen once, with more than 0.35% in the top ten. This specimen consisted of CD4+ T cells from peripheral blood mononuclear cells, obtained after pregnancy. The receptor set was obtained from a female donor with multiple sclerosis, enrolled in a pregnancy study.

The J gene is TRBJ1-6, the V gene TRBV19; D is unclear. The germline V and J ends were trimmed by 1 base and 5 bases, with 12 bases remaining between them. Germline CDR1 reads LNHDA; CDR2 reads SQIVND (reference sequence). This CDR3 contains 16 residues. CDR3 sequence: CASSIGGQPNNSPLHF. The CDR3, as DNA: TGTGCCAGTAGTATAGGCGGTCAGCCCAATAATTCACCCCTCCACTTT.

The V and J genes are TRBV7-8 and TRBJ2-2, with D perhaps matching TRBD1 (5 bases). CDR1 and CDR2 (germline): SGHVS, FQNEAQ. The CDR3 extends over 15 amino acids. Trimming pared 1 base from V and 2 bases from J, leaving 8 bases between. For the CDR3, the DNA is TGTGCCAGCAGCTTAGGACAGCATAACACCGGGGAGCTGTTTTTT. It codes for CASSLGQHNTGELFF. The variable domain in full, completed from reference TRBV7-8 and TRBJ2-2, reads GAGVSQSPRYKVAKRGQDVALRCDPISGHVSLFWYQQALGQGPEFLTYFQNEAQLDKSGLPSDRFFAERPEGSVSTLKIQRTQQEDSAVYLCASSLGQHNTGELFFGEGSRLTVL.

CDR3 loop: CATSRGQGQIETQYF. The CDR3 nucleotides are TGTGCCACCAGCAGAGGACAGGGGCAGATCGAGACCCAGTACTTC. The chain uses TRBV15 and TRBJ2-5; 8 nucleotides match TRBD1. Germline CDR1 LNHNV, CDR2 YYDKDF (reference sequence). The CDR3 contains 15 residues. The V and J ends lost 1 base and 5 bases, in that order; junction bases with no gene match: 6.

V gene TRBV20-1 combines with J gene TRBJ2-1; D is ambiguous. With 6 bases removed from V and 4 bases from J, the gap between germline ends came to 7 bases. The germline V gene encodes CDR1 DFQATT and CDR2 SNEGSKA (reference sequence). The CDR3 has 11 residues. The CDR3: CSAGTYNEQFF. The CDR3 DNA sequence: TGCAGTGCCGGTACTTACAATGAGCAGTTCTTC.

The CDR3 loop reads CASRAGTSGGAVGETQYF. CDR3 coding DNA: TGTGCCAGCAGAGCCGGGACTAGCGGGGGGGCCGTAGGGGAGACCCAGTACTTC. The chain employs TRBV2 and TRBJ2-5; 16 bases are shared with TRBD2. V shed 6 bases and J 5 bases; nucleotides not matched to a gene: 12. CDR3 length: 18 amino acids. Germline V gene sequence: CDR1 SNHLY, CDR2 FYNNEI.

The chain employs TRBV10-2 and TRBJ2-7; D not resolved. Germline loops: CDR1 WSHSY, CDR2 SAAADI. V was shortened by 4 bases and J by 0 bases, with 10 bases between the two germline ends. The CDR3 sequence is 14 residues long. The CDR3: CASSGLVYSYEQYF. The CDR3 DNA reads TGCGCCAGCAGTGGCCTCGTCTACTCCTACGAGCAGTACTTC.

The J gene is TRBJ1-1, the V gene TRBV29-1, with D uncertain. The CDR3 has 13 amino acids. Germline V lookup: CDR1 SQVTM, CDR2 ANQGSEA. V was cut by 8 bases and J by 0 bases, with 13 bases left in between. The chain's CDR3 is CSTPSGMNTEAFF. The CDR3 bases are TGCAGCACACCCTCAGGCATGAACACTGAAGCTTTCTTT.

V and J are TRBV7-2 and TRBJ1-5, with D tentatively TRBD1 (5 bases). The V end was cut by 5 bases, the J end by 13 bases, with 18 bases between. The CDR3 contains 13 residues. Germline V lookup: CDR1 SGHTA, CDR2 FQGNSA. In DNA form, the CDR3 reads TGTGCCAGCAGCCCAAACCAGGAGGGGCCGCAGCATTTT. It yields the protein CASSPNQEGPQHF.

The V gene is TRBV7-9, the J gene TRBJ2-2; 7 bases line up with TRBD2. V gave up 3 bases and J gave up 1 base; unmatched junction bases: 11. The germline V gene has CDR1 SEHNR and CDR2 FQNEAQ (reference sequence). This CDR3 region has 18 residues. CDR3 amino acids: CASSFPRASGENTGELFF. The CDR3 DNA follows: TGTGCCAGCAGCTTCCCTCGAGCCAGCGGGGAGAACACCGGGGAGCTGTTTTTT. The full variable domain, rest sourced from reference TRBV7-9 and TRBJ2-2, is DTGVSQNPRHKITKRGQNVTFRCDPISEHNRLYWYRQTLGQGPEFLTYFQNEAQLEKSRLLSDRFSAERPKGSFSTLEIQRTEQGDSAMYLCASSFPRASGENTGELFFGEGSRLTVL.

This chain joins TRBV11-2 and TRBJ1-3, with a possible D match to TRBD1 (5 bases). Trimming pared 5 bases from V and 3 bases from J, leaving 8 bases between. From germline, CDR1 is SGHAT and CDR2 FQNNGV. The CDR3 spans 13 residues. This CDR3 is CASSQQGGNTIYF. The DNA for the CDR3 is TGTGCCAGCAGCCAGCAGGGTGGAAACACCATATATTTT.

The V call is TRBV29-1, the J call TRBJ2-5, with 8 bases fitting TRBD2. In germline, CDR1 is SQVTM, CDR2 ANQGSEA. V lost 3 bases to trimming and J lost 3 bases; unmatched junction nucleotides: 3. CDR3 size: 13 residues. The CDR3 bases are TGCAGCGTTGATCGGGGGGGGGAAGAGACCCAGTACTTC. Translated, it gives CSVDRGGEETQYF.

The V call is TRBV5-8, the J call TRBJ1-6; unclear D gene. V shed 4 bases and J shed 6 bases, with 14 bases lying between them. This CDR3 comprises 15 residues. Germline CDR1 reads SGHTS; CDR2 reads YDEGEE. In DNA, the CDR3 is TGTGCCAGCAGCCCCGGGTCGCCCTTTAATTCACCCCTCCACTTT. Protein sequence: CASSPGSPFNSPLHF.

The V and J genes are TRBV30 and TRBJ2-3; 10 bases align to TRBD2. J was trimmed by 3 bases and V by 0 bases; bases with no gene match: 18. The length of the CDR3 is 20 residues. Germline CDR1 is GTSNPN and CDR2 is SVGIG (reference sequence). CDR3 protein: CAWSVFRSQLLAGRTDTQYF. CDR3 bases: TGTGCCTGGAGTGTTTTTCGTTCTCAGTTACTAGCGGGGAGAACAGATACGCAGTATTTT.

V usage is TRBV18 and J usage is TRBJ1-2; 9 positions agree with TRBD1. In germline, CDR1 is KGHSH, CDR2 LQKENI. The CDR3 has 13 amino acids. With 3 bases clipped from V and 5 bases from J, the junction kept 1 base outside the gene matches. The CDR3 DNA reads as TGTGCCAGCTCACCTGACAGGGGGTATGGCTACACCTTC. Translating gives CASSPDRGYGYTF.

This clone was detected only once. The rearrangement joins TRBV23-1 to TRBJ2-3; a possible D gene is TRBD1 (6 bases). TRBV23-1 is classed as an ORF, of uncertain function. The ends were cut back, 2 bases at V and 2 bases at J, with 11 bases in the middle. This CDR3 is built from 15 residues. The CDR3, as DNA: TGCGCCAGCAGTCAAGAGCAGGGGCACACAGATACGCAGTATTTT. This codes for CASSQEQGHTDTQYF.

The gene calls are TRBV28 and TRBJ2-6, with unresolved D. CDR1 MDHEN and CDR2 SYDVKM come from the germline V gene. The CDR3 extends over 16 amino acids. V was clipped by 5 bases and J by 5 bases, with 16 bases between them. CDR3 loop: CASSSDTQSRANVLTF. The DNA of the CDR3 is TGTGCCAGCAGTAGTGACACACAAAGTCGGGCCAACGTCCTGACTTTC. Full variable domain (outside the CDR3, taken from reference TRBV28 and TRBJ2-6): DVKVTQSSRYLVKRTGEKVFLECVQDMDHENMFWYRQDPGLGLRLIYFSYDVKMKEKGDIPEGYSVSREKKERFSLILESASTNQTSMYLCASSSDTQSRANVLTFGAGSRLTVL.

This chain connects TRBV6-1 to TRBJ1-5; the D gene is possibly TRBD1 (6 bases). The V end was cut by 4 bases, the J end by 4 bases, with 8 bases between. Germline V gene data show CDR1 as MNHNS and CDR2 as SASEGT. The CDR3 is made up of 13 amino acids. CDR3 residues: CASSVRGNQPQHF. DNA of the CDR3: TGTGCCAGCAGTGTCAGGGGAAATCAGCCCCAGCATTTT.

V and J are TRBV5-1 and TRBJ2-3, with D possibly matching TRBD1 (5 bases). The ends were cut back, 0 bases at V and 2 bases at J, with 10 bases in the middle. This CDR3 comprises 15 residues. Germline CDR1 and CDR2: SGHRS and YFSETQ. DNA for the CDR3: TGCGCCAGCAGCTTGGAGTGGGGCCCCACAGATACGCAGTATTTT. Its translation is CASSLEWGPTDTQYF.

The chain links TRBV5-1 to TRBJ1-5; TRBD1 matches 10 bases. The CDR3 spans 16 residues. CDR1 and CDR2 (germline): SGHRS, YFSETQ. The J segment lost 2 bases and the V segment lost 2 bases, leaving 4 bases of the junction unmatched. The CDR3 DNA follows: TGCGCCAGCAGCTTTGGGGACAGGGGAGGCAATCAGCCCCAGCATTTT. It codes for CASSFGDRGGNQPQHF.

In nucleotides, the CDR3 is TGTGCCAGTAGTAGCGGACAGGACTACGAGCAGTACTTC. Its protein is CASSSGQDYEQYF. The chain uses TRBV19 and TRBJ2-7; TRBD1 agrees at 7 bases. There are 13 residues in the CDR3. Germline V gene sequence: CDR1 LNHDA, CDR2 SQIVND (reference sequence). V was clipped by 4 bases and J by 3 bases; unmatched bases: 3.

The V call is TRBV5-1, the J call TRBJ1-1; the match to TRBD1 covers 8 bases. Looked up from germline, CDR1 is SGHRS and CDR2 is YFSETQ. CDR3 length: 14 residues. V lost 5 bases to trimming and J lost 1 base; unmatched junction nucleotides: 4. CDR3: CASRTGARNTEAFF. The CDR3 DNA reads as TGCGCCAGCAGGACAGGGGCGCGGAACACTGAAGCTTTCTTT.

The gene calls are TRBV4-1 and TRBJ1-4, with D perhaps matching TRBD1 (5 bases). CDR1 is MGHRA and CDR2 is YSYEKL in the germline V gene. The CDR3 has 16 residues. V was trimmed by 5 bases and J by 8 bases, leaving 21 bases between them. CDR3 protein: CASSAGIHQPQEKLFF. CDR3 DNA sequence: TGCGCCAGCAGCGCAGGGATACACCAACCCCAGGAAAAACTGTTTTTT.